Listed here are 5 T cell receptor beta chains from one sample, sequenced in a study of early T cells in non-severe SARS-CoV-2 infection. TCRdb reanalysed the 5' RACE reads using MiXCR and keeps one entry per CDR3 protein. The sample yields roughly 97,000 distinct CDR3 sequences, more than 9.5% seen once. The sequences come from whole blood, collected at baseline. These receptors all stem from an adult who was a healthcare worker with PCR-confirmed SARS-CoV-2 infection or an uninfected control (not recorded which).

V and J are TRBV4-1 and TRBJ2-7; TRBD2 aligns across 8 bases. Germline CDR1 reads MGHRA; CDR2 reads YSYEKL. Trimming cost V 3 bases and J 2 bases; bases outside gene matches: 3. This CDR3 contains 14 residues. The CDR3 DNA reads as TGCGCCAGCAGCCACGGTAGCGGGGCCTACGAGCAGTACTTC. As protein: CASSHGSGAYEQYF.

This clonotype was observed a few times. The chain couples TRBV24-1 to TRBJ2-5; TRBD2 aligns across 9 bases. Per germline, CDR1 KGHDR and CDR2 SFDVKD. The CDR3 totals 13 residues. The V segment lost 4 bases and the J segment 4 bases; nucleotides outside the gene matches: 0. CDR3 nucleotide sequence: TGTGCCACCAGTGAGCGGGGGGGAGAGACCCAGTACTTC. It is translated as CATSERGGETQYF.

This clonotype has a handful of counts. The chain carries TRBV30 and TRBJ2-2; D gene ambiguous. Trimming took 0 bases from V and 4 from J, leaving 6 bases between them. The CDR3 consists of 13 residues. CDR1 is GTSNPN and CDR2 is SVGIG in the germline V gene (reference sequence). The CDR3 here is CAWSVLVTGELFF. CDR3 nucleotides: TGTGCCTGGAGTGTACTGGTCACCGGGGAGCTGTTTTTT. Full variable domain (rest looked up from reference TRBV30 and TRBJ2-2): SQTIHQWPATLVQPVGSPLSLECTVEGTSNPNLYWYRQAAGRGLQLLFYSVGIGQISSEVPQNLSASRPQDRQFILSSKKLLLSDSGFYLCAWSVLVTGELFFGEGSRLTVL.

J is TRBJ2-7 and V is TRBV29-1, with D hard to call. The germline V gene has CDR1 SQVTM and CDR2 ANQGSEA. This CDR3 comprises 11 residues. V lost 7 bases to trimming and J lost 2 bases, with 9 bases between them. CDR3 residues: CSAGITYEQYF. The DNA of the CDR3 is TGCAGCGCCGGTATTACCTACGAGCAGTACTTC.

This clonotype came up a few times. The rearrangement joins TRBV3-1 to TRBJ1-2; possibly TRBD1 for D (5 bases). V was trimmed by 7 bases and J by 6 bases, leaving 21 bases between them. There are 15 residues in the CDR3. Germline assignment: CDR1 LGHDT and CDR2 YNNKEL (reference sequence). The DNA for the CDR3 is TGTGCCAGCACACCTTTAACGGGGGGTATGCATGGCTACACCTTC. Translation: CASTPLTGGMHGYTF. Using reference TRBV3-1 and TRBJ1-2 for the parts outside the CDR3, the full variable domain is DTAVSQTPKYLVTQMGNDKSIKCEQNLGHDTMYWYKQDSKKFLKIMFSYNNKELIINETVPNRFSPKSPDKAHLNLHINSLELGDSAVYFCASTPLTGGMHGYTFGSGTRLTVV.